One sample yielded the 2 T cell receptor beta chains listed below, sequenced in a study of T cell responses to AZD1222 COVID-19 vaccine. Clones were read by immunoSEQ multiplex PCR, and TCRdb kept only the in-frame ones, dropping some. The sample has about 130,000 clones; 90% are singletons. The input for sequencing was peripheral blood, taken on day 0 of AZD1222 vaccination. Source of these receptors: an adult in good health.

This chain joins TRBV6-5 and TRBJ1-2, with 10 bases fitting TRBD1. CDR1 MNHEY and CDR2 SVGAGI come from the germline V gene. The CDR3 runs 16 residues. The V gene end was trimmed by 2 bases and the J gene end by 2 bases; junction bases not matched to a gene: 5. CDR3 protein: CASSYRGTGENYGYTF. As DNA, the CDR3 is TGTGCCAGCAGTTACCGGGGGACAGGGGAAAACTATGGCTACACCTTC.

V and J are TRBV5-8 and TRBJ1-1; D gene unclear. Trimming removed 2 bases from V and 0 bases from J, with 8 bases in between. CDR1 and CDR2 (germline): SGHTS, YDEGEE. This CDR3 is 14 amino acids long. The CDR3, as DNA: TGTGCCAGCAGCTTACAGCTAATGAACACTGAAGCTTTCTTT. Residues: CASSLQLMNTEAFF.